This TCR beta chain was identified during a study of human T cells and chemical hapten exposure. Overall study: While the approximately 24-week study was under way, patients received diphenylcyclopropenone on the scalp every week. Variation in per-sample TCR yields came mainly from small pooled library volume differences.

The time point: pre-sensitization, week 0. Indicated treatment: therapeutic diphenylcyclopropenone sensitization with weekly scalp DPC. TCRdb ran MiXCR on the RACE reads and lists one entry per CDR3 protein. The top ten clones hold over 1.5% of a sample with about 110,000 distinct CDR3 sequences, 9% to 15% of them seen once. Findings and limits, study-wide: Expanded TCRs grouped into significantly more large CDR3 similarity clusters than controls produced.

The CDR3 has 14 residues. V lost 11 bases and J lost 4; bases outside the gene matches: 10. In germline, CDR1 is WSHSY, CDR2 SAAADI. Details on this clonotype: Its antigen remains unidentified.

The V and J genes are TRBV10-2 and TRBJ2-3, with TRBD2 matching 9 bases. The origin of this receptor is a woman aged 50 to 65 with alopecia areata. Some clones in this sample may be carry-over from other donors' samples. The source was whole blood, collected in connection with sensitization to the hapten diphenylcyclopropenone (DPC). The CDR3 sequence is CASRPGLASDTQYF. The CDR3, as DNA: TGCGCCTCCCGACCGGGACTAGCTTCAGATACGCAGTATTTT.